This TCR beta chain was identified during a study of T cell changes during pregnancy in multiple sclerosis. Data came from immunoSEQ multiplex PCR; TCRdb stores just in-frame clones and leaves some out. Among 30,000 to 35,000 clones, about nine tenths were seen once, and the ten largest hold roughly 10%. This clone was detected only a few times. The sample here was CD8+ T cells from peripheral blood mononuclear cells, taken before pregnancy. The receptor comes from a female donor with multiple sclerosis, enrolled in a pregnancy study.

The CDR3 DNA reads TGTGCCAGCAGCCAAAGCTCCTCCTTGGCCGGGGAGCTGTTTTTT. Translating it yields CASSQSSSLAGELFF. The chain has TRBV14 and TRBJ2-2; no firm D call. V dropped 2 bases and J dropped 6 bases, with 13 bases sitting between them. The CDR3 is 15 residues long. Germline assignment: CDR1 SGHDN and CDR2 FVKESK.